The subject of this entry is one TCR beta chain. Antigen specificity is unknown. The sample belongs to a study of OX40 agonist ivuxolimab in advanced cancers. Study overall: The study gave patients intravenous ivuxolimab at 0.01 to 10 mg/kg every 2 weeks. Study-wide results and caveats: Low normalized clonal expansion also occurred in some nonresponding patients.

Sequenced by immunoSEQ multiplex PCR; TCRdb stores in-frame clones only, minus some. The table has about 83,000 clones, around 85% seen once. Systemic immunosuppression or a history of autoimmune disease excluded patients. The CDR3 has 14 residues. Deletions cut 2 bases from V and 1 base from J, with 9 bases between. Germline assignment: CDR1 GTSNPN and CDR2 SVGIG (reference sequence). This chain joins TRBV30 and TRBJ1-5, with D possibly being TRBD1 (6 bases). This clonotype was sampled from an adult with an advanced solid tumor such as melanoma, head and neck, liver or kidney cancer. The source was CD4+ or CD8+ T cells sorted from blood, collected in a trial of the OX40 agonist ivuxolimab. The CDR3 sequence: CAWSLGGSNQPQHF. Written as DNA, the CDR3 is TGTGCCTGGAGTCTAGGGGGAAGCAATCAGCCCCAGCATTTT.